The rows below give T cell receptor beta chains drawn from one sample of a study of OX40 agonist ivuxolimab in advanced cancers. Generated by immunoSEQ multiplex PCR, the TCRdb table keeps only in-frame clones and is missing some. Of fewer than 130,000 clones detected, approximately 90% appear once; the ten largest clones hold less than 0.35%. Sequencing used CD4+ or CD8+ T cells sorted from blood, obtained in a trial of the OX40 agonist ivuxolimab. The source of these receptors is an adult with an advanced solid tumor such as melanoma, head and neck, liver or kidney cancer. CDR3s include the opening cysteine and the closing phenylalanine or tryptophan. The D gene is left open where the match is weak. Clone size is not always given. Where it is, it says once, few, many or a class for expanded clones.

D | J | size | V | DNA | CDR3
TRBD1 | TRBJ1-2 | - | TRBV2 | TGTGCCAGCAGCCGCGACAGGGGCAGCTATGGCTACACCTTC | CASSRDRGSYGYTF
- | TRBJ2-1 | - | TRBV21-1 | TGTGCCAGCAGCAGGACCCCCCGTCTAGCGGGAGGAAGCTCCTACAATGAGCAGTTCTTC | CASSRTPRLAGGSSYNEQFF
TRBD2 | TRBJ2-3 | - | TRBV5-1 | TGCGCCAGCAGTCCTGGACTAGCGGGAGGACGTCCGGATACGCAGTATTTT | CASSPGLAGGRPDTQYF
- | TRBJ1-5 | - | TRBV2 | TGTGCCAGCAGACGGACCGGTAGCGGGGGAAATCAGCCCCAGCATTTT | CASRRTGSGGNQPQHF
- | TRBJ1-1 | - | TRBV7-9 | TGTGCCAGCAGCTTACGAAACCTGAACACTGAAGCTTTCTTT | CASSLRNLNTEAFF
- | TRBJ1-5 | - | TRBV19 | TGTGCCAGTAGGAAGGGGTCCCCCCTTAGCAATCAGCCCCAGCATTTT | CASRKGSPLSNQPQHF
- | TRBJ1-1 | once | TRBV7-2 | TGTGCCAGCAGCGCCAGACAGGTGTCGAACACTGAAGCTTTCTTT | CASSARQVSNTEAFF
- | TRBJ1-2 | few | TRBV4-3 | TGCGCCAGCAGCCAAGGAACCGGGACCTATGGCTACACCTTC | CASSQGTGTYGYTF
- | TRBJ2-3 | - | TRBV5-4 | TGTGCCAGCAGCTTGGGGGGCGGACAATCGGATACGCAGTATTTT | CASSLGGGQSDTQYF
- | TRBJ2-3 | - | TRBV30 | TGTGCCTGGAGTGACAGGACTTTCGATACGCAGTATTTT | CAWSDRTFDTQYF
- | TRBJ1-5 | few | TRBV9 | TGTGCCAGCAGCGGCGGACAGTCAAATCAGCCCCAGCATTTT | CASSGGQSNQPQHF
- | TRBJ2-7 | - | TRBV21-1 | TGTGCCAGCAGCAAGCAATGCACAGGGGGCTACTACGAGCAGTACTTC | CASSKQCTGGYYEQYF
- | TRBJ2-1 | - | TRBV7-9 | TGTGCCAGCAGCTTAAGGGGTTACAATGAGCAGTTCTTC | CASSLRGYNEQFF
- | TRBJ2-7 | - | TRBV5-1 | TGCGCCAGCAGCTTACTAGCTTTAGTAGTAACGAGCCCCTACGAGCAGTACTTC | CASSLLALVVTSPYEQYF
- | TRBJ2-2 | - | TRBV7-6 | TGTGCCAGCAGTCCCCAGGTCGAAAACACCGGGGAGCTGTTTTTT | CASSPQVENTGELFF
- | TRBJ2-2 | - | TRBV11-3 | TGTGCCAGCAGCTTCGACAGTCCCGGGGAGCTGTTTTTT | CASSFDSPGELFF
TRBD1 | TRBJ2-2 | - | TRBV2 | TGTGCCAGCAGACGGGACAGGCCTAACACCGGGGAGCTGTTTTTT | CASRRDRPNTGELFF
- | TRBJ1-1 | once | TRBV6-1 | TGTGCCAGCAGCGCGGGACAGAACACTGAAGCTTTCTTT | CASSAGQNTEAFF
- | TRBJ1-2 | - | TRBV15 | TGTGCCACCAGCATGGACCGACGTTATGGCTACACCTTC | CATSMDRRYGYTF
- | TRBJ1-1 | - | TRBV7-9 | TGTGCCAGCAGCGGGGTGACCATGAACACTGAAGCTTTCTTT | CASSGVTMNTEAFF
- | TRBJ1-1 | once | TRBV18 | TGTGCCAGCTCACGCGAGGCACGGAGGAACACTGAAGCTTTCTTT | CASSREARRNTEAFF
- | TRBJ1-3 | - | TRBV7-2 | TGTGCCAGCAGCTTATTTCAGGCAGGAAACACCATATATTTT | CASSLFQAGNTIYF
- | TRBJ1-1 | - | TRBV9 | TGTGCCAGCAGCGTAGACAGGGCGAACACTGAAGCTTTCTTT | CASSVDRANTEAFF
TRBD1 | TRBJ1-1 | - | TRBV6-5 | TGTGCCAGCAGTTACACAGGGGGCACTGAAGCTTTCTTT | CASSYTGGTEAFF
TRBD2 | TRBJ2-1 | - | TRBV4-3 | TGCGCCAGCAGCCAAGATCGAGAACTAGCGGGAGGGCGGTATGAGCAGTTCTTC | CASSQDRELAGGRYEQFF
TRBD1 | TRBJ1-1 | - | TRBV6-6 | TGTGCCAGCAGTTTAGACAGGGCTGAAGCTTTCTTT | CASSLDRAEAFF
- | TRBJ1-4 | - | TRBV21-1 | TGTGCCAGCAGCCCTACCGGAGGACAGGGGGCAACTAATGAAAAACTGTTTTTT | CASSPTGGQGATNEKLFF
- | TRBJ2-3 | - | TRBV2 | TGTGCCAGCAGTGACCGGGACTCCAACTTAGATACGCAGTATTTT | CASSDRDSNLDTQYF
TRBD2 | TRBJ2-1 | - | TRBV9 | TGTGCCAGCAGCGTAAAAACTAGCGGGGTCAATGAGCAGTTCTTC | CASSVKTSGVNEQFF
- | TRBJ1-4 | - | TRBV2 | TGTGCCAGCAGTGGGGGACAACCTCCGGGTGAAAAACTGTTTTTT | CASSGGQPPGEKLFF
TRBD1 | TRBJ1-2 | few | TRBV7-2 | TGTGCCAGCAGCGCTACAGGGGGAAACGATGGCTACACCTTC | CASSATGGNDGYTF
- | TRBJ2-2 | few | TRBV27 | TGTGCCAGCAGTCGGGACTTCCCGAACACCGGGGAGCTGTTTTTT | CASSRDFPNTGELFF
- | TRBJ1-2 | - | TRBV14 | TGTGCCAGCAGCCTCCGGCGGGAGCAAGGCTACACCTTC | CASSLRREQGYTF
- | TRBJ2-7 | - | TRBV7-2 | TGTGCCAGCAGCTTTATATCTAATACCTACGAGCAGTACTTC | CASSFISNTYEQYF
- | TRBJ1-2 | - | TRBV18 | TGTGCCAGCTCACCACGTATTGTTTTCAGGGGAAACTATGGCTACACCTTC | CASSPRIVFRGNYGYTF
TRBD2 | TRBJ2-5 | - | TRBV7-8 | TGTGCCAGCAGTCGTTCAGGGGATACTAGCGGATACCAAGAGACCCAGTACTTC | CASSRSGDTSGYQETQYF
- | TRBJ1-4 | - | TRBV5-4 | TGTGCCAGCAGCTTAAATGACGGTGGGACTGAAAAACTGTTTTTT | CASSLNDGGTEKLFF
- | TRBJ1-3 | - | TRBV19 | TGTGCCAGTAACACAGGGACTGGAAACACCATATATTTT | CASNTGTGNTIYF
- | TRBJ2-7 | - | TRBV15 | TGTGCCACCAGCAGAGAGGTGGGTCGCGGCGAGCAGTACTTC | CATSREVGRGEQYF
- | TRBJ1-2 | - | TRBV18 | TGTGCCAGCTCACCCCCACAGGGTCGCTACACCTTC | CASSPPQGRYTF